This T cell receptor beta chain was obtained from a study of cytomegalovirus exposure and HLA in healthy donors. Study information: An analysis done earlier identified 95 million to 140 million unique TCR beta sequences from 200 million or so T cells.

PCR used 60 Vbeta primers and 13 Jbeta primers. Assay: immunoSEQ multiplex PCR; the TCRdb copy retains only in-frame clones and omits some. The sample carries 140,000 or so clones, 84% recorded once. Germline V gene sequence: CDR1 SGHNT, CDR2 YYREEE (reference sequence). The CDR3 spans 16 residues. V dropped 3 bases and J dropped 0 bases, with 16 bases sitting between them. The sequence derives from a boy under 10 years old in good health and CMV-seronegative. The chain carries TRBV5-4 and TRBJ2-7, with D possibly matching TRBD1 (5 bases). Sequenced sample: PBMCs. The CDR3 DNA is TGTGCCAGCAGCTCGGGTGGGGCACGAAGCTCCTACGAGCAGTACTTC. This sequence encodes CASSSGGARSSYEQYF.